These 32 T cell receptor beta chains share one sample of origin, sequenced in a study of CD8+ T cells in alopecia areata. Treatment noted: oral pan-JAK inhibitor, 5-10 mg twice daily. TCR sequencing used cDNA made by reverse transcription of extracted RNA. Sequencing was performed with immunoSEQ multiplex PCR; in TCRdb, only in-frame clones are kept and a portion is missing. This table has more than 130,000 clones, roughly 82% appearing once. The specimen was CD8+ T cells sorted from blood, collected at week 4, from a patient treated with tofacitinib. The receptors were gathered from a human donor with alopecia areata.

This chain connects TRBV2 to TRBJ1-1; 8 bases line up with TRBD1. The CDR3 sequence is 16 residues long. The V gene's germline CDR1 is SNHLY and CDR2 FYNNEI. J gave up 5 bases and V 5 bases, and 13 bases lay outside the gene matches. The CDR3 region is CASSNPISGGGTEAFF. The CDR3, as DNA: TGTGCCAGCAGTAACCCCATCTCAGGGGGCGGAACTGAAGCTTTCTTT.

This chain joins TRBV4-2 and TRBJ2-3; TRBD2 matches 8 bases. CDR1 LGHNA and CDR2 YNFKEQ come from the germline V gene. The V gene end was trimmed by 0 bases and the J gene end by 3 bases; junction bases not matched to a gene: 8. The CDR3 contains 17 residues. CDR3 in DNA: TGTGCCAGCAGCCAAGAAGCGGGGGCAGGGTGGACAGATACGCAGTATTTT. As protein: CASSQEAGAGWTDTQYF.

The rearrangement links TRBV2 to TRBJ2-2; D tentatively reads TRBD1 or TRBD2 (6 bases each). Germline V CDR1 and CDR2: SNHLY, FYNNEI. Trimming took 10 bases from V and 5 from J, leaving 17 bases between them. This CDR3 spans 14 amino acids. In DNA form, the CDR3 reads TGTGCCACCCCGAGAAGGGGGGAAACCGGGGAGCTGTTTTTT. Amino acid sequence: CATPRRGETGELFF.

This chain links TRBV4-1 with TRBJ2-3; a weak D match, TRBD1 (5 bases). V shed 4 bases and J shed 1 base, with 21 bases lying between them. CDR3 size: 18 residues. Germline CDR1 reads MGHRA; CDR2 reads YSYEKL. This CDR3 is CASSLDEIGVPGTDTQYF. The DNA of the CDR3 is TGCGCCAGCAGCCTCGATGAGATAGGGGTGCCTGGCACAGATACGCAGTATTTT.

The CDR3 protein is CASQAGGNYNEQFF. DNA of the CDR3: TGTGCCAGCCAAGCGGGGGGGAACTACAATGAGCAGTTCTTC. The V gene is TRBV9, the J gene TRBJ2-1, with 10 bases that match TRBD2. Germline CDR1 reads SGDLS; CDR2 reads YYNGEE. CDR3 length: 14 amino acids. J lost 3 bases, V lost 7 bases, and 4 bases had no gene match.

This sequence joins TRBV29-1 and TRBJ2-7; a possible D gene is TRBD1 (5 bases). The V gene lost 7 bases and the J gene lost 0 bases, with 13 bases spanning the gap. The CDR3 extends over 13 amino acids. The V gene's germline CDR1 is SQVTM and CDR2 ANQGSEA. The CDR3 bases are TGCAGCGGGATGGGGCCAATCTCCTACGAGCAGTACTTC. Translation: CSGMGPISYEQYF.

The chain uses TRBV4-1 and TRBJ2-7, with TRBD1 matching 10 bases. CDR3 size: 15 residues. Germline assignment: CDR1 MGHRA and CDR2 YSYEKL. Losses at the gene ends were 5 bases for V and 3 bases for J; bases not matched to a gene: 7. Here the CDR3 reads CASSDGTGDFYEQYF. For the CDR3, the DNA is TGCGCCAGCAGCGATGGGACAGGGGATTTCTACGAGCAGTACTTC.

This clone has just one count. The V call is TRBV27, the J call TRBJ2-7; possibly TRBD1 or TRBD2 for D (5 bases each). Germline V gene sequence: CDR1 MNHEY, CDR2 SMNVEV (reference sequence). Between the trimmed V and J ends, which lost 6 bases and 5 bases, there was a span of 14 bases. The CDR3 consists of 13 residues. The CDR3, as DNA: TGTGCCAGCAGCGGGGCAGCCAGCCACGAGCAGTACTTC. Its translation: CASSGAASHEQYF.

This clone appeared a single time. The chain recombines TRBV10-3 with TRBJ2-3; a weak D match, TRBD1 (5 bases). Trimming left V 3 bases short and J 3 bases short, with 7 bases between. CDR3 size: 13 residues. Germline CDR1 reads ENHRY; CDR2 reads SYGVKD. This chain's CDR3 is CAISERGTDTQYF. DNA of the CDR3: TGTGCCATCAGTGAAAGGGGTACAGATACGCAGTATTTT.

The gene calls are TRBV4-1 and TRBJ1-5; D is unresolved. This CDR3 contains 15 residues. The V end lost 0 bases, the J end lost 2 bases, and 8 bases lay between the germline ends. In germline, CDR1 is MGHRA, CDR2 YSYEKL. The CDR3 reads CASSQDGVGNQPQHF. In DNA, the CDR3 is TGCGCCAGCAGCCAAGATGGAGTGGGCAATCAGCCCCAGCATTTT.

The chain couples TRBV5-4 to TRBJ2-7, with TRBD2 matching 9 bases. CDR3 length: 14 amino acids. The V segment lost 2 bases and the J segment 0 bases; nucleotides outside the gene matches: 0. Per germline, CDR1 SGHNT and CDR2 YYREEE (reference sequence). The CDR3 DNA reads as TGTGCCAGCAGCTTTAGCGGGAGCTCCTACGAGCAGTACTTC. Protein product: CASSFSGSSYEQYF. Filled out from reference TRBV5-4 and TRBJ2-7, the complete variable domain reads ETGVTQSPTHLIKTRGQQVTLRCSSQSGHNTVSWYQQALGQGPQFIFQYYREEENGRGNFPPRFSGLQFPNYSSELNVNALELDDSALYLCASSFSGSSYEQYFGPGTRLTVT.

The rearrangement links TRBV19 to TRBJ1-1; tentatively, D is TRBD1 (5 bases). CDR1 is LNHDA, CDR2 SQIVND, per germline (reference sequence). V was clipped by 3 bases and J by 5 bases, with 7 bases between them. This CDR3 region has 12 residues. In DNA, the CDR3 is TGTGCCAGTAGTATTGCAGGGACTGAAGCTTTCTTT. It encodes CASSIAGTEAFF.

The genes are TRBV5-1 and TRBJ1-1, with D tentatively TRBD1 (6 bases). V lost 4 bases and J 1 base, leaving 11 bases between the germline ends. Germline CDR1 and CDR2: SGHRS and YFSETQ. This CDR3 has 14 amino acids. This chain's CDR3 is CASSPTGPNTEAFF. CDR3 nucleotides: TGCGCCAGCAGCCCGACAGGACCGAACACTGAAGCTTTCTTT.

The chain links TRBV6-5 to TRBJ2-6, with TRBD2 matching 7 bases. The CDR3 loop spans 14 amino acids. V lost 8 bases to trimming and J lost 0 bases; unmatched junction nucleotides: 1. Germline assignment: CDR1 MNHEY and CDR2 SVGAGI. The CDR3 nucleotides read TGTGCCAGCCGCGGGAGCTCTGGGGCCAACGTCCTGACTTTC. Its protein product is CASRGSSGANVLTF.

Regarding this clone: One end of the junction does not line up with germline, which may come from a read error. The J gene is TRBJ2-2, the V gene TRBV7-6; TRBD2 matches 10 bases. Germline assignment: CDR1 SGHVS and CDR2 FNYEAQ. The CDR3 contains 14 residues. CDR3 in amino acids: CASSLAGDTGELFF. The CDR3 region has the DNA TGTGCCAGCAGCCTAGCGGGGGACACCGGGGAGCTGTTTTTT.

The chain employs TRBV27 and TRBJ2-3; 9 bases match TRBD2. The CDR3 length is 16 residues. Looked up from germline, CDR1 is MNHEY and CDR2 is SMNVEV (reference sequence). V dropped 3 bases and J dropped 2; count of bases not matched to a gene: 6. CDR3: CASSLEAGGHTDTQYF. CDR3 coding DNA: TGTGCCAGCAGTTTGGAGGCGGGGGGGCACACAGATACGCAGTATTTT.

Points on this clone: Other DNA sequences in the sample encode the same CDR3. The CDR3 DNA reads as TGTGCCAGCAGTTTCCAGGCGAGCTACGAGCAGTACTTC. This encodes CASSFQASYEQYF. This sequence joins TRBV27 and TRBJ2-7; unclear D gene. Trimming took off 3 bases at V and 3 bases at J, with 9 bases between the two ends. This CDR3 has 13 residues. Germline V gives CDR1 MNHEY, CDR2 SMNVEV (reference sequence).

V gene TRBV27 combines with J gene TRBJ2-1; D gene ambiguous. Trimming took 3 bases from V and 3 from J, leaving 21 bases between them. Germline assignment: CDR1 MNHEY and CDR2 SMNVEV (reference sequence). The CDR3 covers 18 residues. The CDR3 is CASSFIPSLGSLYNEQFF. The CDR3 DNA reads as TGTGCCAGCAGTTTTATCCCCTCCCTGGGAAGCCTCTACAATGAGCAGTTCTTC.

The chain combines TRBV11-2 with TRBJ2-1; no clear D gene. The V gene lost 1 base and the J gene lost 12 bases, with 13 bases spanning the gap. Germline V gives CDR1 SGHAT, CDR2 FQNNGV. CDR3 length equals 13 residues. CDR3 sequence (DNA): TGTGCCAGCAGCTTAGGAACGTACTCGGGGCAGTTCTTC. This sequence encodes CASSLGTYSGQFF.

The gene calls are TRBV21-1 and TRBJ2-3. TRBV21-1 is recorded as a pseudogene. This CDR3 is 17 amino acids long. The DNA of the CDR3 is TGTGCCAGCAGCAAAGCAGGCAAGTTAACCCACACAGATACGCAGTATTTT. It encodes CASSKAGKLTHTDTQYF.

The chain has TRBV4-1 and TRBJ2-7, with 8 bases lining up with TRBD2. There are 16 residues in the CDR3. The germline gives CDR1 MGHRA, CDR2 YSYEKL. The V segment lost 0 bases and the J segment 4 bases; nucleotides outside the gene matches: 8. CDR3 sequence: CASSQEDRPGGYEQYF. The CDR3, as DNA: TGCGCCAGCAGCCAAGAGGACCGCCCGGGGGGGTACGAGCAGTACTTC.

This clone has more than one count but fewer than ten. V and J are TRBV5-1 and TRBJ2-1; 9 bases map to TRBD1. After removal of 1 base from V and 10 bases from J, the junction contained 6 bases not matched to a gene. The germline CDR1 and CDR2 sequences are SGHRS and YFSETQ. The CDR3 runs to 14 residues. The CDR3 protein is CASSLFTGGYEQFF. The CDR3 region has the DNA TGCGCCAGCAGCTTGTTCACAGGGGGCTACGAGCAGTTCTTC. The full variable domain, rest sourced from reference TRBV5-1 and TRBJ2-1, is KAGVTQTPRYLIKTRGQQVTLSCSPISGHRSVSWYQQTPGQGLQFLFEYFSETQRNKGNFPGRFSGRQFSNSRSEMNVSTLELGDSALYLCASSLFTGGYEQFFGPGTRLTVL.

V and J are TRBV7-6 and TRBJ2-3; TRBD2 matches 9 bases. Per germline, CDR1 SGHVS and CDR2 FNYEAQ. This CDR3 has 16 amino acids. The ends lost 1 base at V and 2 bases at J; junction bases unmatched: 4. The CDR3 protein is CASSLGLAEVTDTQYF. CDR3 DNA: TGTGCCAGCAGCTTAGGACTAGCGGAAGTCACAGATACGCAGTATTTT.

The chain links TRBV7-9 to TRBJ2-5; either TRBD1 or TRBD2 may supply D (5 bases each). Germline V gene lookup returns CDR1 SEHNR and CDR2 FQNEAQ (reference sequence). V lost 3 bases and J 5 bases, leaving 13 bases between the germline ends. CDR3 length: 14 residues. The DNA of the CDR3 is TGTGCCAGCAGCTTGACGGGGCCGAGGGAGACCCAGTACTTC. It translates to CASSLTGPRETQYF. Using reference TRBV7-9 and TRBJ2-5 for the parts outside the CDR3, the full variable domain is DTGVSQNPRHKITKRGQNVTFRCDPISEHNRLYWYRQTLGQGPEFLTYFQNEAQLEKSRLLSDRFSAERPKGSFSTLEIQRTEQGDSAMYLCASSLTGPRETQYFGPGTRLLVL.

This chain joins TRBV29-1 and TRBJ2-7; TRBD2 is a possible D gene (5 bases). V lost 4 bases to trimming and J lost 0 bases, with 10 bases between them. The CDR3 is made up of 13 amino acids. Germline CDR1 and CDR2: SQVTM and ANQGSEA. CDR3: CSVATGSSYEQYF. In DNA, the CDR3 is TGCAGCGTTGCTACGGGGAGCTCCTACGAGCAGTACTTC.

V is TRBV27 and J is TRBJ2-7, with unresolved D. V dropped 3 bases and J dropped 1 base, with 10 bases sitting between them. This CDR3 spans 14 amino acids. The germline gives CDR1 MNHEY, CDR2 SMNVEV (reference sequence). CDR3 protein: CASSFGIGSYEQYF. The CDR3, as DNA: TGTGCCAGCAGTTTTGGGATAGGGTCCTACGAGCAGTACTTC.

The rearrangement uses TRBV13 and TRBJ2-7, with TRBD1 identical over 7 bases. The length of the CDR3 is 14 residues. V was clipped by 5 bases and J by 5 bases; unmatched bases: 9. CDR1 PRHDT and CDR2 FYEKMQ come from the germline V gene (reference sequence). The CDR3 loop reads CASSAQGIVHEQYF. The CDR3 coding sequence is TGTGCCAGCAGCGCACAGGGGATTGTGCACGAGCAGTACTTC.

This clone was seen only once. The chain uses TRBV7-2 and TRBJ1-2; 7 nucleotides agree with TRBD1. V shed 1 base, J shed 2 bases, and the junction held 7 bases outside the gene matches. This CDR3 is built from 16 residues. Germline CDR1 and CDR2: SGHTA and FQGNSA. The CDR3 DNA is TGTGCCAGCAGCTTAGACCTTGGGACAGTAAACTATGGCTACACCTTC. This gives the protein CASSLDLGTVNYGYTF.

The chain links TRBV11-2 to TRBJ2-3; TRBD2 is a possible D gene (5 bases). Trimming shortened V by 0 bases and J by 3 bases, and 13 bases separated the two germline ends. Germline V gives CDR1 SGHAT, CDR2 FQNNGV. The CDR3 spans 16 residues. The CDR3 region is CASSLDDGILTDTQYF. As DNA, the CDR3 is TGTGCCAGCAGCTTAGATGACGGGATATTGACAGATACGCAGTATTTT. The variable domain in full, completed from reference TRBV11-2 and TRBJ2-3, reads EAGVAQSPRYKIIEKRQSVAFWCNPISGHATLYWYQQILGQGPKLLIQFQNNGVVDDSQLPKDRFSAERLKGVDSTLKIQPAKLEDSAVYLCASSLDDGILTDTQYFGPGTRLTVL.

The chain has TRBV4-3 and TRBJ2-7; 8 bases are shared with TRBD1. V trimming: 1 base; J trimming: 2 bases; junction bases outside the gene matches: 7. This CDR3 is built from 16 residues. Germline V gives CDR1 LGHNA, CDR2 YSLEER. The CDR3 sequence: CASSQGLAGGPYEQYF. CDR3 DNA sequence: TGCGCCAGCAGCCAAGGCTTGGCAGGGGGCCCCTACGAGCAGTACTTC.

The chain recombines TRBV29-1 with TRBJ1-2; 8 nucleotides line up with TRBD1. The J segment lost 2 bases and the V segment lost 7 bases, leaving 15 bases of the junction unmatched. Per the germline V gene, CDR1 is SQVTM and CDR2 is ANQGSEA. This CDR3 comprises 16 residues. CDR3 amino acids: CSAPGGRQGENYGYTF. In DNA, the CDR3 is TGCAGCGCCCCAGGGGGCCGACAGGGCGAGAACTATGGCTACACCTTC.

The CDR3 DNA follows: TGTGCCAGCAGCTTAGCCCCTAGCGGGGAAAACAATGAGCAGTTCTTC. Its translation is CASSLAPSGENNEQFF. The chain joins TRBV11-2 to TRBJ2-1; 9 bases align to TRBD2. This CDR3 contains 16 residues. V shed 1 base and J 5 bases; nucleotides not matched to a gene: 6. The V gene's germline CDR1 is SGHAT and CDR2 FQNNGV.